The next 5 T cell receptor beta chains were all read from a single sample in a study of blood T cells in healthy people across ages. Through a sample-barcoded 5' primer and a J-beta primer mix, a second PCR was run for roughly 6 to 11 cycles. TCRdb reprocessed the 5' RACE reads with MiXCR, giving one entry per CDR3 protein. The top ten hold around 30% of the sample, which has fewer than 700,000 distinct CDR3 sequences, 40% to 45% seen once. Sequencing input: blood. All receptors come from a man at least 80 years old in good health.

The CDR3 DNA reads as TGTGCCAGCAGCAACAGGGATTGGGAGACCCAGTACTTC. Residues: CASSNRDWETQYF. This sequence joins TRBV9 and TRBJ2-4, with D possibly being TRBD1 (6 bases). The DNA end lines up better with TRBJ2-5; the J call may be wrong. Germline CDR1 reads SGDLS; CDR2 reads YYNGEE. The CDR3 has 13 residues.

The chain has TRBV20-1 and TRBJ2-3; the match to TRBD2 covers 7 bases. The V and J ends lost 4 bases and 1 base, in that order; junction bases with no gene match: 8. Germline V gene data show CDR1 as DFQATT and CDR2 as SNEGSKA (reference sequence). CDR3 length equals 15 residues. DNA for the CDR3: TGCAGTGCTACCAGGGCTAGCGGACGCACAGATACGCAGTATTTT. It translates to CSATRASGRTDTQYF.

CDR3 sequence reads: CASSIGGLAGGPDTQYF. The CDR3 DNA is TGTGCCAGCAGCATCGGAGGACTAGCGGGAGGGCCAGATACGCAGTATTTT. V usage is TRBV7-8 and J usage is TRBJ2-3; 15 bases agree with TRBD2. The CDR3 covers 17 residues. The V gene end was trimmed by 5 bases and the J gene end by 4 bases; junction bases not matched to a gene: 7. Germline-derived CDR1 and CDR2 are SGHVS and FQNEAQ.

There are a few counts of this clonotype. The chain uses TRBV6-2 or TRBV6-3 and TRBJ2-1; D is possibly TRBD1 (5 bases). The germline CDR1 and CDR2 sequences are MNHEY and SVGEGT. This CDR3 is built from 15 residues. Trimming removed 6 bases at V and 1 base at J, with 13 bases between. CDR3: CASSSGQLSYNEQFF. The CDR3 DNA is TGTGCCAGCAGCTCTGGACAACTGTCCTACAATGAGCAGTTCTTC.

The chain employs TRBV7-2 and TRBJ2-5; D tentatively fits TRBD1 or TRBD2 (6 bases each). This CDR3 has 14 amino acids. CDR1 is SGHTA, CDR2 FQGNSA, per germline. The V gene lost 6 bases and the J gene lost 2 bases, with 13 bases spanning the gap. The CDR3 region has the DNA TGTGCCAGCAGTAAAGTAGGGGGGCAAGAGACCCAGTACTTC. As protein: CASSKVGGQETQYF.